Below are 11 T cell receptor beta chains sequenced from a single sample in a study of control samples from healthy donors and cancer patients. The table came from immunoSEQ multiplex PCR; TCRdb's copy has only in-frame clones and leaves some out. Of about 170,000 clones listed, 91% were seen once; the top ten hold 2% to 2.5%. Sequencing was performed on blood. These receptor sequences come from a middle-aged woman in good health.

The chain couples TRBV5-6 to TRBJ2-5, with D perhaps being TRBD1 or TRBD2 (6 bases each). Germline V gene sequence: CDR1 SGHDT, CDR2 YYEEEE. This CDR3 has 14 residues. Between the trimmed V and J ends, which lost 3 bases and 5 bases, there was a span of 14 bases. CDR3: CASSWGAGWETQYF. In DNA form, the CDR3 reads TGTGCCAGCAGCTGGGGGGCGGGTTGGGAGACCCAGTACTTC.

V and J are TRBV7-9 and TRBJ1-6, with D unclear. The germline CDR1 and CDR2 sequences are SEHNR and FQNEAQ (reference sequence). V gave up 0 bases and J gave up 8 bases, with 2 bases separating them. The CDR3 is 12 amino acids. The CDR3 loop is CASSLADSPLHF. As DNA, the CDR3 is TGTGCCAGCAGCTTAGCGGATTCACCCCTCCACTTT.

The chain couples TRBV2 to TRBJ1-2; 9 bases map to TRBD1. V was pared by 7 bases and J by 1 base, with 4 bases of the junction left unmatched. The CDR3 runs to 14 residues. Germline-derived CDR1 and CDR2 are SNHLY and FYNNEI. For the CDR3, the DNA is TGTGCCAGCACCCTGGACAGGGGTAACTATGGCTACACCTTC. This sequence encodes CASTLDRGNYGYTF.

The CDR3 protein is CASSLVGSGYTF. The CDR3 coding sequence is TGTGCCAGCAGCTTAGTTGGGAGTGGCTACACCTTC. The chain uses TRBV11-1 and TRBJ1-2, with D unresolved. The CDR3 extends over 12 amino acids. In germline, CDR1 is SGHAT, CDR2 FQDESV (reference sequence). The V gene lost 1 base and the J gene lost 7 bases, with 7 bases spanning the gap.

This clone came up a few times. V usage is TRBV27 and J usage is TRBJ1-2, with TRBD1 as a possible D gene (5 bases). The CDR3 consists of 15 residues. CDR1 and CDR2 (germline): MNHEY, SMNVEV (reference sequence). The ends were cut back, 6 bases at V and 6 bases at J, with 20 bases in the middle. The CDR3: CASSRTPDSFNGYTF. CDR3 nucleotides: TGTGCCAGCAGCCGGACCCCAGACAGTTTCAATGGCTACACCTTC.

The chain uses TRBV3-1 (or the pseudogene TRBV3-2) and TRBJ2-7; D may be TRBD2 (7 bases). The CDR3 covers 13 residues. Germline V lookup: CDR1 LGHDT, CDR2 YNNKEL (reference sequence). Trimming removed 5 bases from V and 6 bases from J, with 14 bases in between. In DNA form, the CDR3 reads TGTGCCAGCAGCACACGGGGGGCCGCCGAGCAGTACTTC. This encodes CASSTRGAAEQYF.

The chain combines TRBV7-2 with TRBJ2-7; no clear D gene. Germline values: CDR1 SGHTA, CDR2 FQGNSA. The CDR3 contains 14 residues. Deletions cut 2 bases from V and 0 bases from J, with 8 bases between. The CDR3 coding sequence is TGTGCCAGCAGCTTATTCCCGGGCTCCTACGAGCAGTACTTC. Its translation: CASSLFPGSYEQYF.

A remark on this clone: The same CDR3 is also encoded by other DNA sequences in this sample. The J gene is TRBJ1-1, the V gene TRBV19; possible D gene TRBD1, 6 bases. V lost 3 bases and J 4 bases, leaving 9 bases between the germline ends. The CDR3 runs 13 residues. Germline V gene data show CDR1 as LNHDA and CDR2 as SQIVND (reference sequence). CDR3 sequence (DNA): TGTGCCAGTAGTATCGGCAGGGGCACTGAAGCTTTCTTT. This encodes CASSIGRGTEAFF.

This clone showed up just once. The J gene is TRBJ1-6, the V gene TRBV6-5, with 7 bases fitting TRBD1. Trimming cost V 2 bases and J 3 bases; bases outside gene matches: 4. Germline values: CDR1 MNHEY, CDR2 SVGAGI. The CDR3 has 16 amino acids. CDR3 coding DNA: TGTGCCAGCAGTTACCGGACAGGACTCTATAATTCACCCCTCCACTTT. Encoded protein: CASSYRTGLYNSPLHF.

The chain links TRBV19 to TRBJ2-3; D is possibly TRBD2 (6 bases). Germline V gene lookup returns CDR1 LNHDA and CDR2 SQIVND (reference sequence). V lost 6 bases to trimming and J lost 6 bases, with 28 bases between them. This CDR3 is 18 amino acids long. For the CDR3, the DNA is TGTGCCAGTAGCCAAAACCGGCTACTAGCCCTGACCTCGGATACGCAGTATTTT. This encodes CASSQNRLLALTSDTQYF.

The genes are TRBV3-1 (or the pseudogene TRBV3-2) and TRBJ1-4, with no clear D. CDR1 and CDR2 (germline): LGHDT, YNNKEL (reference sequence). The CDR3 runs 16 residues. Between the trimmed V and J ends, which lost 2 bases and 5 bases, there was a span of 15 bases. In nucleotides, the CDR3 is TGTGCCAGCAGCCAAAAAAAGGAGGTTGACAATGAAAAACTGTTTTTT. This encodes CASSQKKEVDNEKLFF.